This entry is about one T cell receptor (beta chain). Its target is not known. Methods used by the authors: Between-group CDR3 differences, defined by clinicopathological status, yielded a distant-metastasis classifier for papillary thyroid cancer. TCRdb re-analyzed the PCR reads using MiXCR. TCRdb's processing, not the study's, gives the V and J calls here. Of 15,000 to 20,000 clones listed, less than 30% are singletons. CDR3 length: 14 amino acids. Unmatched junction bases numbered 6, after V lost 10 bases and J lost 2 bases. Germline values: CDR1 LNHDA, CDR2 SQIVND (reference sequence). Patients were all untreated before their thyroid surgery. This record belongs to a study of metastatic and nonmetastatic thyroid tumors. Study-wide background: Samples came from malignant and benign thyroid patients, and repertoires were compared across blood and tumor or nodule tissue.

Findings and limits, study-wide: TCR beta diversity was reportedly significantly higher in malignant thyroid tumors than benign nodules, in blood and tumor.

The J gene is TRBJ2-2, the V gene TRBV19; 8 bases align to TRBD1. Sequencing input: adjacent normal tissue. The sequence was obtained from a female donor with papillary thyroid cancer or a benign thyroid nodule (not recorded which). Some clones in this sample may be carry-over from other donors' samples. The CDR3 DNA reads as TGTGCCACTTCTGGACAGGGAAACACCGGGGAGCTGTTTTTT. Residues: CATSGQGNTGELFF.